The T cell receptor (beta chain) described here comes from a study of T-cell memory formation after mild COVID-19. There are a few counts of this clonotype. Via MiXCR, TCRdb re-called the 5' RACE reads, giving one row per CDR3 protein. The sample has under 300,000 distinct CDR3 sequences; over 8.5% are singletons. This CDR3 is built from 13 residues. Trimming pared 6 bases from V and 8 bases from J, leaving 16 bases between. Germline assignment: CDR1 SGHTA and CDR2 FQGNSA. The specimen sequenced was PBMCs or a T cell subset sorted from them (not recorded which). This clonotype originated in a man younger than 30 who had mild COVID-19 (a few samples of this study predate the infection). Cell type and time point are not known. The chain carries TRBV7-2 and TRBJ1-2; D not certain. In DNA, the CDR3 is TGTGCCAGCAGGCTCCAGACCTTGTTCGGCTACACCTTC. This sequence encodes CASRLQTLFGYTF.